This TCR beta chain comes out of a study of T and B cells in COVID-19 patients. In the study overall: COVID-19 patients gave peripheral blood either during active infection or after recovery.

Blood genomic DNA input for TRB amplification was about 250-500 ng. Multiplex PCR with BIOMED2 TRB-A/B primer pools amplified TRB rearrangements. Using its own MiXCR run on the multiplex PCR reads, TCRdb lists one record per CDR3 protein. The sample includes 20,000 to 25,000 distinct CDR3 sequences, under 35% of them seen just once. CDR3 length: 13 amino acids. The germline V gene has CDR1 MDHEN and CDR2 SYDVKM. Trimming took 6 bases from V and 4 from J, leaving 10 bases between them. The J gene is TRBJ1-5, the V gene TRBV28; a possible D gene is TRBD1 (5 bases). The clonotype comes from a human donor who had recovered from COVID-19. Sequencing was carried out using blood. CDR3 residues: CASRPQVNQPQHF. The CDR3 coding sequence is TGTGCCAGCAGACCACAGGTTAATCAGCCCCAGCATTTT.